The T cell receptor beta chain under discussion was sequenced for a study of naive and memory T cell subsets. Cells stained for CD3, CD4, CD8, CD45RA, CD27 and viability were sorted into four CD45RA/CD27 subsets. The CDR3 sequence is 15 residues long. Germline values: CDR1 KGHSH, CDR2 LQKENI. The V end was cut by 6 bases, the J end by 4 bases, with 15 bases between. This clonotype showed up just a few times. No antigen is known for it. Overall study findings and caveats: Naive repertoires, especially CD8, held a few larger clonotypes, possibly memory cells re-expressing CD45RA. Clonotypes are single alpha or beta chains, not paired receptors. Gini index rose across naive, CM, EM and EMRA in CD4 and CD8.

Both TRBC1 and TRBC2 were covered by a beta constant-region primer of two equimolar oligonucleotides. Ligated cDNA was amplified by four rounds of PCR with nested alpha and beta constant-region primers and SP2. Ligation attached a single-stranded oligonucleotide with a 12-nucleotide UMI and the SP2 primer to the cDNA 3' end. TCRdb ran MiXCR on the UMI-ligation and nested PCR reads and lists one entry per CDR3 protein. The data contain about 90,000 distinct CDR3 sequences, around 10% of them seen just once; the ten biggest clones take up 0.12% to 0.15%. The sequence came from a human donor in good health. The chain combines TRBV18 with TRBJ2-2, with D possibly being TRBD1 or TRBD2 (5 bases each). The sequencing sample was made of naive CD4+ T cells from blood. The CDR3 sequence is CASSPGAGSTGELFF. For the CDR3, the DNA is TGTGCCAGCTCTCCCGGGGCAGGGAGCACCGGGGAGCTGTTTTTT. Supplemented by reference TRBV18 and TRBJ2-2, the full variable domain reads NAGVMQNPRHLVRRRGQEARLRCSPMKGHSHVYWYRQLPEEGLKFMVYLQKENIIDESGMPKERFSAEFPKEGPSILRIQQVVRGDSAAYFCASSPGAGSTGELFFGEGSRLTVL.